Listed here are 31 T cell receptor beta chains from one sample, sequenced in a study of cytomegalovirus exposure and HLA in healthy donors. Clones were sequenced by immunoSEQ multiplex PCR, and TCRdb holds only the in-frame ones, with some missing. The profile shows 55,000 to 75,000 clones, roughly 94% of them singletons. Sequencing was performed on PBMCs. These TCRs come from a man younger than 35 in good health and CMV-seropositive.

The gene calls are TRBV28 and TRBJ2-7; perhaps TRBD1 as D (6 bases). This CDR3 has 14 residues. Germline V gives CDR1 MDHEN, CDR2 SYDVKM. Trimming took off 8 bases at V and 4 bases at J, with 18 bases between the two ends. The CDR3 DNA reads as TGTGCCAGCTGCCGCCGGGACATTACTTACGAGCAGTACTTC. It specifies CASCRRDITYEQYF.

This chain links TRBV28 with TRBJ2-3; D is unclear. V was shortened by 6 bases and J by 3 bases, with 4 bases between the two germline ends. The CDR3 totals 11 residues. Germline V gene data show CDR1 as MDHEN and CDR2 as SYDVKM. DNA for the CDR3: TGTGCCAGCAGGACAACAGATACGCAGTATTTT. It specifies CASRTTDTQYF.

V gene TRBV19 combines with J gene TRBJ1-2; possible D gene TRBD1, 5 bases. V was cut by 10 bases and J by 6 bases, with 24 bases left in between. The CDR3 is made up of 15 amino acids. Germline lookup yields CDR1 LNHDA and CDR2 SQIVND (reference sequence). The chain's CDR3 is CATSGGRTGFDGYTF. The CDR3 nucleotides are TGTGCCACCTCGGGAGGGCGTACAGGATTTGATGGCTACACCTTC. Based on the CDR3 plus reference TRBV19 and TRBJ1-2, the full variable domain is DGGITQSPKYLFRKEGQNVTLSCEQNLNHDAMYWYRQDPGQGLRLIYYSQIVNDFQKGDIAEGYSVSREKKESFPLTVTSAQKNPTAFYLCATSGGRTGFDGYTFGSGTRLTVV.

This sequence joins TRBV10-3 and TRBJ1-5; 10 bases map to TRBD1. Germline V CDR1 and CDR2: ENHRY, SYGVKD. V gave up 4 bases and J gave up 7 bases; unmatched junction bases: 4. The CDR3 runs 14 residues. The CDR3 loop reads CAISVGDRGQPQHF. In DNA form, the CDR3 reads TGTGCCATCAGTGTGGGGGACAGGGGACAGCCCCAGCATTTT.

The chain carries TRBV18 and TRBJ2-3; TRBD2 matches at 9 bases. Germline V gene data show CDR1 as KGHSH and CDR2 as LQKENI. This CDR3 is 22 amino acids long. The V segment lost 1 base and the J segment 4 bases; nucleotides outside the gene matches: 24. The CDR3 bases are TGTGCCAGCTCACCACAGCGCGGGGGGGCCGTTGGGGTCAAAGATGTTGCAGATACGCAGTATTTT. It yields the protein CASSPQRGGAVGVKDVADTQYF.

The V and J genes are TRBV9 and TRBJ2-7, with TRBD2 matching over 7 bases. V shed 0 bases, J shed 5 bases, and the junction held 8 bases outside the gene matches. The CDR3 is made up of 15 amino acids. The V gene's germline CDR1 is SGDLS and CDR2 YYNGEE. This CDR3 reads CASSVGGGLPNEQYF. The CDR3, as DNA: TGTGCCAGCAGCGTAGGGGGGGGACTCCCGAACGAGCAGTACTTC.

The chain uses TRBV7-2 and TRBJ2-7; 9 bases fit TRBD2. Germline V CDR1 and CDR2: SGHTA, FQGNSA. The CDR3 covers 17 residues. V shed 2 bases and J 4 bases; nucleotides not matched to a gene: 12. The CDR3 protein is CASSLNLAGGPYYEQYF. CDR3 bases: TGTGCCAGCAGCTTAAATCTGGCGGGGGGGCCCTATTACGAGCAGTACTTC.

The chain employs TRBV29-1 and TRBJ2-5; 8 bases map to TRBD1. The CDR3 is made up of 13 amino acids. Trimming removed 4 bases from V and 5 bases from J; junction bases left unmatched: 6. Looked up from germline, CDR1 is SQVTM and CDR2 is ANQGSEA. CDR3 amino acids: CSVGDRGMETQYF. The DNA of the CDR3 is TGCAGCGTTGGAGACAGGGGAATGGAGACCCAGTACTTC. Complete variable domain (other parts from reference TRBV29-1 and TRBJ2-5): SAVISQKPSRDICQRGTSLTIQCQVDSQVTMMFWYRQQPGQSLTLIATANQGSEATYESGFVIDKFPISRPNLTFSTLTVSNMSPEDSSIYLCSVGDRGMETQYFGPGTRLLVL.

The chain couples TRBV5-1 to TRBJ2-5; 15 bases map to TRBD2. Trimming took 4 bases from V and 4 from J; bases not matched to a gene: 5. This CDR3 has 16 residues. Germline-derived CDR1 and CDR2 are SGHRS and YFSETQ. In DNA, the CDR3 is TGCGCCAGCAGCCCCGGACTAGCGGGGGGGGGAGAGACCCAGTACTTC. This sequence encodes CASSPGLAGGGETQYF.

The V and J genes are TRBV2 and TRBJ2-5; possible D gene TRBD1, 6 bases. Trimming took off 6 bases at V and 1 base at J, with 12 bases between the two ends. The CDR3 totals 14 residues. The germline gives CDR1 SNHLY, CDR2 FYNNEI. The CDR3 protein is CASSVQGSQETQYF. CDR3 nucleotide sequence: TGTGCCAGCAGCGTTCAGGGGAGCCAAGAGACCCAGTACTTC.

The chain joins TRBV4-1 to TRBJ1-4; D uncertain. The V end was cut by 2 bases, the J end by 5 bases, with 3 bases between. The V gene's germline CDR1 is MGHRA and CDR2 YSYEKL. CDR3 length equals 12 residues. CDR3 protein: CASSQTNEKLFF. CDR3 in DNA: TGCGCCAGCAGCCAAACAAATGAAAAACTGTTTTTT.

The chain uses TRBV9 and TRBJ1-2, with TRBD1 matching over 7 bases. After removal of 4 bases from V and 2 bases from J, the junction contained 8 bases not matched to a gene. The CDR3 contains 15 residues. Germline V CDR1 and CDR2: SGDLS, YYNGEE. The CDR3 nucleotides are TGTGCCAGCAGCTCACCAGGGGGTTTCAACTATGGCTACACCTTC. As protein: CASSSPGGFNYGYTF.

The genes are TRBV5-6 and TRBJ1-4; a weak D match, TRBD1 (5 bases). The CDR3 contains 15 residues. The V and J ends lost 4 bases and 2 bases respectively, with 12 bases between them. The germline CDR1 and CDR2 sequences are SGHDT and YYEEEE. CDR3 residues: CASSDSGETNEKLFF. The CDR3 nucleotides read TGTGCCAGCAGCGATTCGGGGGAGACTAATGAAAAACTGTTTTTT.

This rearrangement joins TRBV30 to TRBJ2-3; D call uncertain. V lost 0 bases, J lost 5 bases, and 21 bases lay in between. Germline V CDR1 and CDR2: GTSNPN, SVGIG (reference sequence). The CDR3 covers 17 residues. CDR3 in amino acids: CAWSVPVRLFSGDTQYF. The CDR3 DNA sequence: TGTGCCTGGAGTGTCCCCGTCCGCCTATTCTCAGGAGATACGCAGTATTTT.

The chain joins TRBV29-1 to TRBJ1-4; 8 bases are shared with TRBD1. There are 14 residues in the CDR3. V was clipped by 5 bases and J by 6 bases; unmatched bases: 8. Germline V CDR1 and CDR2: SQVTM, ANQGSEA. CDR3 bases: TGCAGCGTTTTTCTAACAGGGGGTTATGAAAAACTGTTTTTT. Its protein product is CSVFLTGGYEKLFF.

The chain is built from TRBV5-4 and TRBJ2-5, with 7 bases that match TRBD1. This CDR3 has 14 residues. Germline V gene lookup returns CDR1 SGHNT and CDR2 YYREEE (reference sequence). Germline trimming cut 4 bases from V and 2 bases from J; bases unmatched to any gene: 5. The CDR3 loop is CASSTGQKQETQYF. The CDR3 DNA reads TGTGCCAGCAGCACGGGACAGAAACAAGAGACCCAGTACTTC.

The chain recombines TRBV21-1 with TRBJ2-5; the table gives TRBD1 as D, unverified against the DNA. TRBV21-1 is noted as a pseudogene. The CDR3 extends over 20 amino acids. CDR3 amino acids: CASSKGCAAQGAMPRETQYF. The DNA for the CDR3 is TGTGCCAGCAGCAAAGGTTGTGCAGCACAGGGGGCGATGCCAAGGGAGACCCAGTACTTC.

This clone was recorded once. The rearrangement uses TRBV2 and TRBJ2-1, with 8 nucleotides matching TRBD2. The CDR3 length is 15 residues. The ends lost 3 bases at V and 12 bases at J; junction bases unmatched: 13. Germline CDR1 and CDR2: SNHLY and FYNNEI. Here the CDR3 DNA reads TGTGCCAGCAGTGACAGCGGTAGCGGGGTGGGGGGGCAGTTCTTC. It specifies CASSDSGSGVGGQFF.

The rearrangement links TRBV28 to TRBJ2-7; a possible D gene is TRBD2 (6 bases). The CDR3 runs 13 residues. V was pared by 7 bases and J by 2 bases, with 12 bases between. Germline CDR1 reads MDHEN; CDR2 reads SYDVKM. The DNA of the CDR3 is TGTGCCAGCACCGGAGGGAAGACCTACGAGCAGTACTTC. Translation gives CASTGGKTYEQYF.

The chain couples TRBV4-1 to TRBJ2-7; D perhaps matches TRBD2 (6 bases). From germline, CDR1 is MGHRA and CDR2 YSYEKL. CDR3 length: 15 amino acids. Deletions cut 3 bases from V and 2 bases from J, with 14 bases between. CDR3 in DNA: TGCGCCAGCAGCCAGGAGCTTCGCGGGGCCTACGAGCAGTACTTC. It encodes CASSQELRGAYEQYF.

J is TRBJ1-2 and V is TRBV1; the table gives TRBD1 as D, unverified against the DNA. TRBV1 is assigned pseudogene status. The CDR3 loop spans 12 amino acids. The DNA of the CDR3 is TGCACCTCACGGGACAGAGGGAATGGCTACACCTTC. Amino acids: CTSRDRGNGYTF.

The CDR3 DNA reads TGTGCCAGCAGCGCCGGACAGGGAACGGGCGAGCAGTACTTC. Its protein is CASSAGQGTGEQYF. The V gene is TRBV9, the J gene TRBJ2-7; 8 bases are shared with TRBD1. CDR1 and CDR2 (germline): SGDLS, YYNGEE. The junction had 8 bases not matched to a gene; V was cut back by 3 bases and J by 6 bases. This CDR3 contains 14 residues.

The genes are TRBV4-1 and TRBJ2-2; D gene uncertain. V was cut by 0 bases and J by 3 bases, with 11 bases left in between. This CDR3 is 16 amino acids long. From germline, CDR1 is MGHRA and CDR2 YSYEKL. The CDR3 loop reads CASSQDPDGYTGELFF. The CDR3 region has the DNA TGCGCCAGCAGCCAAGACCCTGACGGGTACACCGGGGAGCTGTTTTTT.

The chain recombines TRBV7-8 with TRBJ2-3, with 12 bases that match TRBD2. Per the germline V gene, CDR1 is SGHVS and CDR2 is FQNEAQ. With 4 bases clipped from V and 6 bases from J, the junction kept 8 bases outside the gene matches. The length of the CDR3 is 16 residues. The chain's CDR3 is CASSWTSGVRGDTQYF. As DNA, the CDR3 is TGTGCCAGCAGCTGGACTAGCGGGGTTCGGGGGGATACGCAGTATTTT. The full variable domain, completed using reference TRBV7-8 and TRBJ2-3, is GAGVSQSPRYKVAKRGQDVALRCDPISGHVSLFWYQQALGQGPEFLTYFQNEAQLDKSGLPSDRFFAERPEGSVSTLKIQRTQQEDSAVYLCASSWTSGVRGDTQYFGPGTRLTVL.

V is TRBV6-1 and J is TRBJ1-6; D unclear. Germline values: CDR1 MNHNS, CDR2 SASEGT. This CDR3 is built from 17 residues. Trimming left V 3 bases short and J 0 bases short, with 12 bases between. The DNA for the CDR3 is TGTGCCAGCAGTGAGCGTTCGAGCAACTCCTATAATTCACCCCTCCACTTT. This encodes CASSERSSNSYNSPLHF.

The V gene is TRBV7-3, the J gene TRBJ2-5, with TRBD2 as a possible D gene (6 bases). CDR1 and CDR2 (germline): SGHTA, FQGTGA. Between the trimmed V and J ends, which lost 0 bases and 5 bases, there was a span of 13 bases. CDR3 length: 15 residues. The CDR3 region is CASSLTGSVVETQYF. DNA of the CDR3: TGTGCCAGCAGCTTAACCGGGAGCGTGGTGGAGACCCAGTACTTC.

J is TRBJ2-2 and V is TRBV4-1, with D possibly matching TRBD2 (5 bases). This CDR3 has 13 amino acids. The V and J ends lost 7 bases and 6 bases respectively, with 12 bases between them. Germline CDR1 reads MGHRA; CDR2 reads YSYEKL. DNA for the CDR3: TGCGCCAGCACCCCGTACGGGGCCGGGGAGCTGTTTTTT. Its translation: CASTPYGAGELFF.

The J gene is TRBJ1-4, the V gene TRBV19; unclear D gene. The V end was cut by 7 bases, the J end by 3 bases, with 24 bases between. The germline gives CDR1 LNHDA, CDR2 SQIVND (reference sequence). The CDR3 covers 18 residues. The DNA for the CDR3 is TGTGCCAGTACGGCCCCTCCGGCGGGGTTGTTACCTAATGAAAAACTGTTTTTT. This gives the protein CASTAPPAGLLPNEKLFF. Supplemented by reference TRBV19 and TRBJ1-4, the full variable domain reads DGGITQSPKYLFRKEGQNVTLSCEQNLNHDAMYWYRQDPGQGLRLIYYSQIVNDFQKGDIAEGYSVSREKKESFPLTVTSAQKNPTAFYLCASTAPPAGLLPNEKLFFGSGTQLSVL.

The rearrangement links TRBV5-1 to TRBJ2-2, with D perhaps TRBD2 (5 bases). Germline assignment: CDR1 SGHRS and CDR2 YFSETQ. Trimming pared 1 base from V and 4 bases from J, leaving 8 bases between. The CDR3 sequence is 14 residues long. In DNA form, the CDR3 reads TGCGCCAGCAGCTTGACGGGGAGCACCGGGGAGCTGTTTTTT. Translated: CASSLTGSTGELFF.

The chain has TRBV19 and TRBJ1-1, with no clear D. V dropped 5 bases and J dropped 1 base, with 8 bases sitting between them. The germline CDR1 and CDR2 sequences are LNHDA and SQIVND (reference sequence). This CDR3 is 13 amino acids long. CDR3 nucleotides: TGTGCCAGTAGTTACAGTCGGAACACTGAAGCTTTCTTT. Protein sequence: CASSYSRNTEAFF.

V gene TRBV6-4 combines with J gene TRBJ2-7; D possibly corresponds to TRBD2 (6 bases). Trimming pared 6 bases from V and 0 bases from J, leaving 12 bases between. Germline loops: CDR1 MRHNA, CDR2 SNTAGT. The CDR3 has 14 amino acids. Here the CDR3 reads CASSARGSSYEQYF. As DNA, the CDR3 is TGTGCCAGCAGCGCCCGGGGGAGCTCCTACGAGCAGTACTTC.